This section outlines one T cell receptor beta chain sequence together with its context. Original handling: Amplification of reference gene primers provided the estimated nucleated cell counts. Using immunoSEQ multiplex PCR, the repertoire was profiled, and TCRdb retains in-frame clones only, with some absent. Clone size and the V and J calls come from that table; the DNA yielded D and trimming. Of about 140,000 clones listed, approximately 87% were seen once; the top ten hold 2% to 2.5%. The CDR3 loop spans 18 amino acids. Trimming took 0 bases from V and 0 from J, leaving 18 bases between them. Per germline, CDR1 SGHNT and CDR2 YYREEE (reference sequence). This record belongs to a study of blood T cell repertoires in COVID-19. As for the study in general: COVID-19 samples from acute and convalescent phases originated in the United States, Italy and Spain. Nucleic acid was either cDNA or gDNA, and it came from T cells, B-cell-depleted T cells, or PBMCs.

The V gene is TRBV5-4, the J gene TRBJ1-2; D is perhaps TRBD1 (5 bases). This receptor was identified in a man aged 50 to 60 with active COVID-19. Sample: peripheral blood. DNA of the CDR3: TGTGCCAGCAGCTTGGGGGGCAGCGTAACAAGAACTAACTATGGCTACACCTTC. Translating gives CASSLGGSVTRTNYGYTF.